This T cell receptor (beta chain) came from a study of T cell responses to AZD1222 COVID-19 vaccine. Findings and caveats of the study: Once two AZD1222 doses were given, Spike-specific TCR breadth and depth went up.

Comments on this clone: The antigen remains unidentified.

V dropped 3 bases and J dropped 7 bases, with 10 bases sitting between them. The germline CDR1 and CDR2 sequences are SGHNT and YENEEA. The CDR3 has 13 residues. Repertoires were generated with immunoSEQ multiplex PCR, while TCRdb's copy carries only in-frame clones and drops some. The data show tens of thousands of clones, roughly 85% seen once. The TCR originated in an adult who received the AZD1222 COVID-19 vaccine. The J gene is TRBJ2-4, the V gene TRBV11-3, with D uncertain. The sequenced sample was peripheral blood, obtained 28 days after the second AZD1222 dose. CDR3 sequence (DNA): TGTGCCAGCAGCTTCCCACCTACTAACATTCAGTACTTC. Its protein is CASSFPPTNIQYF.